Presented here are 21 T cell receptor beta chains from one specimen sequenced in a study of cytomegalovirus exposure and HLA in healthy donors. Use of 60 Vbeta and 13 Jbeta primers characterized the PCR. Data came from immunoSEQ multiplex PCR; TCRdb stores just in-frame clones and leaves some out. The data contain 310,000 or so clones, about 87% of them singletons. The sample consisted of PBMCs. These receptors were taken from a woman under 30 in good health and CMV-seronegative.

The chain employs TRBV5-6 and TRBJ1-5; D perhaps matches TRBD1 (5 bases). The CDR3 has 15 residues. Germline V gene lookup returns CDR1 SGHDT and CDR2 YYEEEE. Trimming left V 0 bases short and J 4 bases short, with 11 bases between. CDR3 protein: CASSLGGYFNQPQHF. The CDR3 DNA reads as TGTGCCAGCAGCTTGGGGGGCTACTTTAATCAGCCCCAGCATTTT.

The chain uses TRBV10-1 and TRBJ1-4; D not resolved. Germline CDR1 WNHNN, CDR2 SYGVQD (reference sequence). The CDR3 is 13 amino acids. Trimming stripped 2 bases from V and 11 bases from J, with 12 bases between. As DNA, the CDR3 is TGCGCCAGCAGTGAGAGCGTGGATGGGAAACTGTTTTTT. As protein: CASSESVDGKLFF.

The CDR3, as DNA: TGCAGCGTTGAAACTGGTAGTGGCTACACCTTC. Protein sequence: CSVETGSGYTF. The chain recombines TRBV29-1 with TRBJ1-2; no clear D gene. The ends were cut back, 2 bases at V and 7 bases at J, with 8 bases in the middle. This CDR3 contains 11 residues. Germline CDR1 is SQVTM and CDR2 is ANQGSEA.

The V gene is TRBV6-4, the J gene TRBJ1-2; 8 bases fit TRBD1. The CDR3 runs 15 residues. CDR1 and CDR2 (germline): MRHNA, SNTAGT. Trimming cost V 4 bases and J 8 bases; bases outside gene matches: 12. The CDR3 bases are TGTGCCAGCAGTGGGGGTACAGGGGGAGCCTTGGGCTACACCTTC. It encodes CASSGGTGGALGYTF.

Here the CDR3 reads CAISERTGEFNQPQHF. The CDR3 region has the DNA TGTGCCATCAGTGAGAGAACAGGGGAGTTCAATCAGCCCCAGCATTTT. The V call is TRBV10-3, the J call TRBJ1-5, with 7 positions matching TRBD1. This CDR3 is built from 16 residues. Trimming removed 2 bases from V and 3 bases from J; junction bases left unmatched: 7. CDR1 is ENHRY and CDR2 is SYGVKD in the germline V gene.

The chain has TRBV9 and TRBJ2-3; D remains ambiguous. With 0 bases removed from V and 2 bases from J, the gap between germline ends came to 10 bases. The germline V gene encodes CDR1 SGDLS and CDR2 YYNGEE. The CDR3 spans 15 residues. CDR3 sequence: CASSVVAHLTDTQYF. The CDR3 nucleotides are TGTGCCAGCAGCGTAGTTGCGCACCTCACAGATACGCAGTATTTT.

The chain uses TRBV11-1 and TRBJ2-3; TRBD1 agrees at 10 bases. V lost 5 bases and J lost 10; bases outside the gene matches: 12. From germline, CDR1 is SGHAT and CDR2 FQDESV (reference sequence). The CDR3 extends over 15 amino acids. CDR3 DNA sequence: TGTGCCAGCAGCAATATTGGACAGGGGACAGGGGCGCAGTATTTT. Its translation is CASSNIGQGTGAQYF.

Details on this clone: The sample holds other DNA sequences that translate to the same CDR3. The chain carries TRBV5-1 and TRBJ1-5, with D possibly being TRBD1 (5 bases). The CDR3 consists of 15 residues. Germline V gene sequence: CDR1 SGHRS, CDR2 YFSETQ. Trimming pared 0 bases from V and 1 base from J, leaving 8 bases between. CDR3 in DNA: TGCGCCAGCAGCTTGGCCGGGGGGAGCAATCAGCCCCAGCATTTT. Its protein is CASSLAGGSNQPQHF.

CDR3 loop: CASSLRVTGGSGEQYF. The DNA for the CDR3 is TGCGCCAGCAGCTTGAGAGTGACAGGGGGCTCGGGAGAGCAGTACTTC. V and J are TRBV5-1 and TRBJ2-7; TRBD1 aligns across 10 bases. Germline CDR1 is SGHRS and CDR2 is YFSETQ. The V gene end was trimmed by 1 base and the J gene end by 7 bases; junction bases not matched to a gene: 11. The CDR3 covers 16 residues.

The chain is built from TRBV5-1 and TRBJ1-6; a possible D gene is TRBD1 (5 bases). The CDR3 has 15 amino acids. V lost 0 bases, J lost 8 bases, and 12 bases lay in between. CDR1 and CDR2 (germline): SGHRS, YFSETQ. The CDR3 nucleotides read TGCGCCAGCAGCTTGGCGGGCAGGGATTATTCACCCCTCCACTTT. As protein: CASSLAGRDYSPLHF.

This clone was recorded only once. V is TRBV9 and J is TRBJ1-2; 10 nucleotides agree with TRBD1. Germline V CDR1 and CDR2: SGDLS, YYNGEE. The length of the CDR3 is 16 residues. The V segment lost 0 bases and the J segment 3 bases; nucleotides outside the gene matches: 5. The CDR3 spells CASSVGSGQGDYGYTF. CDR3 sequence (DNA): TGTGCCAGCAGCGTAGGAAGTGGACAGGGGGACTATGGCTACACCTTC. Looking up the rest from reference TRBV9 and TRBJ1-2 gives the full variable domain: DSGVTQTPKHLITATGQRVTLRCSPRSGDLSVYWYQQSLDQGLQFLIQYYNGEERAKGNILERFSAQQFPDLHSELNLSSLELGDSALYFCASSVGSGQGDYGYTFGSGTRLTVV.

The rearrangement uses TRBV7-9 and TRBJ2-7, with TRBD1 as a possible D gene (8 bases). V shed 10 bases and J shed 6 bases, with 19 bases lying between them. This CDR3 comprises 13 residues. The germline V gene has CDR1 SEHNR and CDR2 FQNEAQ (reference sequence). The CDR3 DNA reads as TGTGCCACCCGGGCTAACAGGGGGGGCGAGCAGTACTTC. Translating it yields CATRANRGGEQYF. Complete variable domain (other parts from reference TRBV7-9 and TRBJ2-7): DTGVSQNPRHKITKRGQNVTFRCDPISEHNRLYWYRQTLGQGPEFLTYFQNEAQLEKSRLLSDRFSAERPKGSFSTLEIQRTEQGDSAMYLCATRANRGGEQYFGPGTRLTVT.

The chain links TRBV19 to TRBJ2-1; 10 bases are a match to TRBD2. After removal of 5 bases from V and 2 bases from J, the junction contained 15 bases not matched to a gene. Germline V gene data show CDR1 as LNHDA and CDR2 as SQIVND (reference sequence). The CDR3 extends over 19 amino acids. CDR3 nucleotides: TGTGCCAGTAGTCCCCGGGTAGCGGGGGGAGTGGTACCCTACAATGAGCAGTTCTTC. Encoded protein: CASSPRVAGGVVPYNEQFF.

This CDR3 reads CASSLLSGGSYEQYF. Here the CDR3 DNA reads TGTGCCAGCAGCCTCCTTAGCGGGGGATCCTACGAGCAGTACTTC. This chain joins TRBV27 and TRBJ2-7; the match to TRBD2 covers 9 bases. Germline V CDR1 and CDR2: MNHEY, SMNVEV (reference sequence). CDR3 size: 15 residues. J lost 1 base, V lost 6 bases, and 7 bases had no gene match.

The chain employs TRBV5-1 and TRBJ1-1; D ambiguous. This CDR3 has 13 amino acids. Per the germline V gene, CDR1 is SGHRS and CDR2 is YFSETQ. Trimming removed 2 bases from V and 11 bases from J, with 16 bases in between. In DNA form, the CDR3 reads TGCGCCAGCAGCTTCGAAGGACCCGGGGATGCTTTCTTT. It encodes CASSFEGPGDAFF.

The rearrangement uses TRBV7-6 and TRBJ2-7; 14 bases align to TRBD2. This CDR3 is 16 amino acids long. The germline V gene encodes CDR1 SGHVS and CDR2 FNYEAQ. J gave up 5 bases and V 4 bases, and 7 bases lay outside the gene matches. The CDR3 sequence is CASSSGTSGGGHEQYF. Written as DNA, the CDR3 is TGTGCCAGCAGCTCCGGGACTAGCGGGGGTGGCCACGAGCAGTACTTC.

This clone showed up just a few times. V is TRBV5-4 and J is TRBJ2-7; 8 nucleotides match TRBD1. This CDR3 region has 14 residues. Germline V gene sequence: CDR1 SGHNT, CDR2 YYREEE (reference sequence). J lost 6 bases, V lost 4 bases, and 9 bases had no gene match. CDR3 region: CASSPGQEPPEQYF. CDR3 nucleotides: TGTGCCAGCAGCCCGGGACAGGAGCCTCCCGAGCAGTACTTC.

A remark on this clone: The same CDR3 also results from other DNA sequences found in this sample. The chain links TRBV5-4 to TRBJ1-6; D unclear. This CDR3 comprises 15 residues. V was cut by 4 bases and J by 11 bases, with 19 bases left in between. CDR1 is SGHNT and CDR2 is YYREEE in the germline V gene (reference sequence). CDR3 region: CASSPSARGNTPLHF. CDR3 bases: TGTGCCAGCAGCCCTTCGGCGCGCGGCAATACACCCCTCCACTTT.

V usage is TRBV2 and J usage is TRBJ1-2, with D perhaps TRBD1 (6 bases). Trimming shortened V by 9 bases and J by 4 bases, and 24 bases separated the two germline ends. The CDR3 runs to 16 residues. Germline V gene sequence: CDR1 SNHLY, CDR2 FYNNEI. The CDR3 DNA follows: TGTGCCAGAAGCCAAGACCCCAGGGGACGCGGCTATGGCTACACCTTC. Protein sequence: CARSQDPRGRGYGYTF.

The rearrangement uses TRBV5-1 and TRBJ2-2, with D maybe TRBD2 (7 bases). From germline, CDR1 is SGHRS and CDR2 YFSETQ. CDR3 length: 17 residues. Between the trimmed V and J ends, which lost 4 bases and 3 bases, there was a span of 19 bases. The CDR3 sequence is CASSRFRGGDYTGELFF. The DNA of the CDR3 is TGCGCCAGCAGCCGATTTAGGGGGGGGGACTACACCGGGGAGCTGTTTTTT.

J is TRBJ1-4 and V is TRBV4-1; TRBD1 agrees at 8 bases. The CDR3 sequence is 15 residues long. Germline V lookup: CDR1 MGHRA, CDR2 YSYEKL. Unmatched junction bases numbered 11, after V lost 4 bases and J lost 10 bases. Here the CDR3 reads CASSPLTGVRGKLFF. The DNA for the CDR3 is TGCGCCAGCAGCCCCTTGACAGGGGTTCGTGGAAAACTGTTTTTT.